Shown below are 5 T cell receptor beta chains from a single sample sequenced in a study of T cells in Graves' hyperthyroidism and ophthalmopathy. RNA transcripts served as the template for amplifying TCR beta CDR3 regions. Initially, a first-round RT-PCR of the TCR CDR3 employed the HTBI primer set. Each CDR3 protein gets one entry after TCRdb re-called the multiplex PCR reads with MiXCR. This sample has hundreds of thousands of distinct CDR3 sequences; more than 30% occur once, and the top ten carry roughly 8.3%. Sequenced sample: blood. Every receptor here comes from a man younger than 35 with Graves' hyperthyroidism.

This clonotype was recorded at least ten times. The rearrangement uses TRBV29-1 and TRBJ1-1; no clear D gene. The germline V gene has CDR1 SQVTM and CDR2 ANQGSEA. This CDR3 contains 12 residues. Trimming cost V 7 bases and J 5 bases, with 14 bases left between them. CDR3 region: CSGDTPGTEAFF. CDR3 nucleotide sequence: TGCAGCGGCGACACCCCGGGAACTGAAGCTTTCTTT.

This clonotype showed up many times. CDR3 residues: CSVRETEAFF. In DNA form, the CDR3 reads TGCAGCGTTAGGGAGACTGAAGCTTTCTTT. The V call is TRBV29-1, the J call TRBJ1-1; D not resolved. Germline V gives CDR1 SQVTM, CDR2 ANQGSEA. Deletions cut 5 bases from V and 5 bases from J, with 6 bases between. The CDR3 contains 10 residues.

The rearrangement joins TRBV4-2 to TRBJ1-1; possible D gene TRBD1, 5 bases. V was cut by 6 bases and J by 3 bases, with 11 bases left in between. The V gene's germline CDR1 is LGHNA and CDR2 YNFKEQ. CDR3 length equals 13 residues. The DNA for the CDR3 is TGTGCCAGCAGTACCGGGGCTGACACTGAAGCTTTCTTT. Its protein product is CASSTGADTEAFF.

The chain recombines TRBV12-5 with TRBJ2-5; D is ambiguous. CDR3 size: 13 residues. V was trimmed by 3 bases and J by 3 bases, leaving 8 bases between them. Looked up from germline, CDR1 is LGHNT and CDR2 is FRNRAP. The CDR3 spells CASGFDGKETQYF. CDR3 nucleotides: TGTGCTAGTGGTTTTGACGGCAAAGAGACCCAGTACTTC.

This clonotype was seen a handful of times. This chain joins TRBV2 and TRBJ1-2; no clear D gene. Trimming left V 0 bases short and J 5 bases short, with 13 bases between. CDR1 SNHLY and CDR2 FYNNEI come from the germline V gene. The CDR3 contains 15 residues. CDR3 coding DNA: TGTGCCAGCAGTGAAGCTTTGAGGGCAGGTTATGGCTACACCTTC. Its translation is CASSEALRAGYGYTF.